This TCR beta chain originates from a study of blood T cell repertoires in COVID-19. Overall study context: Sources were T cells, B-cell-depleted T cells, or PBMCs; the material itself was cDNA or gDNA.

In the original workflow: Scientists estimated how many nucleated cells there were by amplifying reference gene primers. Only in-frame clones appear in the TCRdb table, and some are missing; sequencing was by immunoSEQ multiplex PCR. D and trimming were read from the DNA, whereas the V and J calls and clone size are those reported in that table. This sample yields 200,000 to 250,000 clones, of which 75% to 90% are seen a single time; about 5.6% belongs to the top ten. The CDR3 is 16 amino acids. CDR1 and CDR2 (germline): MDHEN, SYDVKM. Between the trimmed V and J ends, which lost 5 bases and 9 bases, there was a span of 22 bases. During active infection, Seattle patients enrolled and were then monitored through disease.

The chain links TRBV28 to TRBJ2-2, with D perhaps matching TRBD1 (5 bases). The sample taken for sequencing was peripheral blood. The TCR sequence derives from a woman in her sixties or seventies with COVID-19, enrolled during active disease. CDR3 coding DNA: TGTGCCAGCAGTCCTCGGCAGGGCCTCCTTCACCGGGAGCTGTTTTTT. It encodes CASSPRQGLLHRELFF.